This TCR beta chain was found in a study of long-term antiretroviral therapy in people with HIV. Concerning this clone: The antigen remains unidentified.

Trimming stripped 8 bases from V and 6 bases from J, with 31 bases between. Germline V gene sequence: CDR1 MDHEN, CDR2 SYDVKM. The CDR3 consists of 19 residues. A v3.0 immunoSEQ assay was performed at survey level. Assay used: immunoSEQ multiplex PCR; TCRdb lists only in-frame clones, some missing. The sample yields 48,000 or so clones, 80% to 90% seen once. General observations from the study: For ART adherence, viral resistance and therapy changes, no data were available. HIV repertoires spanned narrower CDR3 length ranges than controls. At every time point, clones expanded before ART dominated the repertoire. Despite increasing after ART, diversity remained lower than that of transplant donor controls.

The chain links TRBV28 to TRBJ2-2; D remains ambiguous. Sequences were derived from unsorted PBMCs, sampled 0.8 years after starting antiretroviral therapy. The receptor was derived from a woman under 30 with HIV. The CDR3 here is CASRPRYIRGEANPGELFF. The CDR3 nucleotides are TGTGCCAGCCGCCCACGGTATATTCGAGGAGAGGCTAATCCCGGGGAGCTGTTTTTT.